This T cell receptor (beta chain) is from a study of T cell repertoires in cytomegalovirus infection (dated by TCRdb to between 2019 and 2020). Background for the entire study: Because public TCR beta signatures pointed to carriage of CMV infection together with the matching HLA type, the HLA type of each donor mattered for the analysis. General findings and caveats noted by the study authors: The ex vivo response was dominated by HLA-C-restricted CMV-specific TCR beta clonotypes, which also provided the single most frequent clonotype in two of eight donors. In both this cohort and an independent roughly 330-donor cohort, the cumulative frequency of public TCR beta family members distinguished carriers of CMV infection plus the relevant HLA type.

This clonotype was observed at least ten times. This clone's antigen is unknown. No base quality values were provided; no much bigger clone lies one nucleotide off. The sequencing machine was an Illumina HiSeq 1500. TCRdb reprocessing: public reads trimmed at Q25 with fastp, clones called with MiXCR, in-frame beta chains kept. Merged by CDR3 protein, the rows form single entries marked with the most common genes and DNA. The table for this sample lists about 680,000 distinct CDR3 sequences; roughly 24% of them were counted only once. In total, the top ten clones hold around 8% of the sample. From cysteine to phenylalanine, the CDR3 is 12 amino acids long. Kept here is only the CDR3 DNA, which spans 36 bases and is read in frame from base 1. V trim: 4 bases; J trim: 6 bases; unmatched bases: 0. CDR1 SEHNR and CDR2 FQNEAQ are derived from the germline V gene (reference sequence).

Sequenced material: CD8+ T cells from PBMCs. The origin of this receptor is a human donor in good health (CMV status not recorded). Some clones in this sample may be carry-over from other donors' samples. The chain joins TRBV7-9 to TRBJ2-1; 7 central bases correspond to TRBD2. The CDR3 here reads CASSWEGNEQFF. The nucleotides are TGTGCCAGCAGCTGGGAGGGCAATGAGCAGTTCTTC. The full variable domain, with segments outside the CDR3 supplied by the reference TRBV7-9 and TRBJ2-1 proteins, appears as DTGVSQNPRHKITKRGQNVTFRCDPISEHNRLYWYRQTLGQGPEFLTYFQNEAQLEKSRLLSDRFSAERPKGSFSTLEIQRTEQGDSAMYLCASSWEGNEQFFGPGTRLTVL.